Listed here is a single T cell receptor (beta chain). Its antigen remains unknown. The entry originates in a study of OX40 agonist ivuxolimab in advanced cancers. Study-wide points: Researchers did not establish what antigens the expanded peripheral T cells target.

Assay: immunoSEQ multiplex PCR; the TCRdb copy retains only in-frame clones and omits some. Of tens of thousands of clones listed, approximately 80% were seen once; the top ten hold roughly 4.5%. The sample here was CD4+ or CD8+ T cells sorted from blood, taken in a trial of the OX40 agonist ivuxolimab. The sequence came from an adult with an advanced solid tumor such as melanoma, head and neck, liver or kidney cancer.

The CDR3 sequence: CASSSGGASYNEQFF. The CDR3 nucleotides are TGTGCCAGTAGTTCAGGGGGGGCCTCCTACAATGAGCAGTTCTTC. V is TRBV19 and J is TRBJ2-1; D assignment may be TRBD1 or TRBD2 (7 bases each). Per the germline V gene, CDR1 is LNHDA and CDR2 is SQIVND (reference sequence). This CDR3 has 15 amino acids. V gave up 5 bases and J gave up 0 bases, with 11 bases separating them.